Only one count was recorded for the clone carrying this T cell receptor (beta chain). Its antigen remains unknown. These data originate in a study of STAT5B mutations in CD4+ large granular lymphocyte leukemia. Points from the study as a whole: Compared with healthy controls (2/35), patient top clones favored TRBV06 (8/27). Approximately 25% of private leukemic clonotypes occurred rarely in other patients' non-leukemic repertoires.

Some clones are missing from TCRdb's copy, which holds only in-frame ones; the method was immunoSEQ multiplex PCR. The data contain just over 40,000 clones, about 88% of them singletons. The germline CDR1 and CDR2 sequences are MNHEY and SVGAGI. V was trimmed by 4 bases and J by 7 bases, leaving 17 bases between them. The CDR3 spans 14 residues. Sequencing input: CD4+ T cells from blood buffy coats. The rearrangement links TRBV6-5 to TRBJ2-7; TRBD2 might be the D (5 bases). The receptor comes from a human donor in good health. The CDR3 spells CASSSGITPGEQYF. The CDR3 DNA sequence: TGTGCCAGCAGTTCCGGGATTACACCGGGGGAGCAGTACTTC.